Below are 24 T cell receptor beta chains sequenced from a single sample in a study of T cells in Graves' hyperthyroidism and ophthalmopathy. The TCR beta CDR3 regions underwent amplification using RNA transcripts as the source. The HTBI primer set was used in a first-round RT-PCR of the TCR CDR3. One entry per CDR3 protein, called by TCRdb with MiXCR from the multiplex PCR reads. There are a few hundred thousand distinct CDR3 sequences in the sample; about 15% occur only once, and less than 9.5% lies in the top ten. The sequencing input was blood. The receptor source for this set is a woman in her twenties or thirties with Graves' hyperthyroidism.

This clonotype appeared a few times. The V and J genes are TRBV10-2 and TRBJ2-3; TRBD2 aligns across 9 bases. Looked up from germline, CDR1 is WSHSY and CDR2 is SAAADI. The CDR3 totals 21 residues. The V segment lost 2 bases and the J segment 4 bases; nucleotides outside the gene matches: 22. CDR3 region: CASSETIRWTLAGEIADTQYF. CDR3 bases: TGCGCCAGCAGTGAGACTATCCGCTGGACCTTAGCGGGAGAAATTGCAGATACGCAGTATTTT.

This clonotype has a handful of counts. This chain connects TRBV29-1 to TRBJ2-1; 8 bases match TRBD2. From germline, CDR1 is SQVTM and CDR2 ANQGSEA. This CDR3 is 17 amino acids long. V lost 6 bases and J lost 0; bases outside the gene matches: 13. CDR3 sequence: CSVEGLEGTSSYNEQFF. In nucleotides, the CDR3 is TGCAGCGTCGAGGGATTAGAGGGGACTAGCTCCTACAATGAGCAGTTCTTC.

Written as DNA, the CDR3 is TGCGCCAGCAGCGAGGGGGGACTAGCGGGAGCAAACAATGAGCAGTTCTTC. Protein product: CASSEGGLAGANNEQFF. The rearrangement joins TRBV4-3 to TRBJ2-1; 14 nucleotides line up with TRBD2. The ends lost 5 bases at V and 5 bases at J; junction bases unmatched: 8. The CDR3 spans 17 residues. Germline assignment: CDR1 LGHNA and CDR2 YSLEER.

This sequence joins TRBV14 and TRBJ1-1; D is unclear. The CDR3 is 13 residues long. The ends were cut back, 2 bases at V and 1 base at J, with 5 bases in the middle. CDR1 is SGHDN, CDR2 FVKESK, per germline. CDR3 sequence: CASSQPANTEAFF. CDR3 DNA: TGTGCCAGCAGCCAACCGGCGAACACTGAAGCTTTCTTT.

This clonotype was seen repeatedly, ten times or more. The chain has TRBV28 and TRBJ2-1; D is perhaps TRBD2 (6 bases). There are 15 residues in the CDR3. V was cut by 7 bases and J by 2 bases, with 15 bases left in between. Germline loops: CDR1 MDHEN, CDR2 SYDVKM. The CDR3 reads CASTELAGPYNEQFF. CDR3 in DNA: TGTGCCAGCACCGAACTAGCTGGCCCCTACAATGAGCAGTTCTTC.

This clonotype was counted at least ten times. The chain is built from TRBV10-3 and TRBJ1-2; maybe TRBD1 (5 bases). CDR3 size: 15 residues. CDR1 is ENHRY and CDR2 is SYGVKD in the germline V gene. V lost 4 bases, J lost 0 bases, and 12 bases lay in between. As DNA, the CDR3 is TGTGCCATCAGTGGTGGGGACGGGACTAACTATGGCTACACCTTC. Translated: CAISGGDGTNYGYTF.

This clonotype has just a few counts. The V call is TRBV10-1, the J call TRBJ2-7; TRBD2 is a possible D gene (5 bases). Germline V gene sequence: CDR1 WNHNN, CDR2 SYGVQD (reference sequence). Trimming took off 6 bases at V and 5 bases at J, with 11 bases between the two ends. The CDR3 consists of 12 residues. In nucleotides, the CDR3 is TGCGCCAGCAGCAGGACTCTCAACGAGCAGTACTTC. Its translation is CASSRTLNEQYF.

Many counts were recorded for this clonotype. The CDR3 coding sequence is TGTGCCAGCAGCTTAGTAAGGCCGGGCGGGAACACCGGGGAGCTGTTTTTT. Residues: CASSLVRPGGNTGELFF. V gene TRBV7-2 combines with J gene TRBJ2-2; D is undetermined. This CDR3 contains 17 residues. V was trimmed by 1 base and J by 1 base, leaving 13 bases between them. The germline gives CDR1 SGHTA, CDR2 FQGNSA.

This chain connects TRBV20-1 to TRBJ2-7; 9 bases are shared with TRBD2. The germline V gene encodes CDR1 DFQATT and CDR2 SNEGSKA (reference sequence). This CDR3 is 13 amino acids long. V shed 6 bases, J shed 7 bases, and the junction held 10 bases outside the gene matches. As DNA, the CDR3 is TGCAGTGCCCGGCGGGAGGGCCTACAAGAGCAGTACTTC. Residues: CSARREGLQEQYF.

This clonotype was recorded many times. This chain connects TRBV12-3 or TRBV12-4 to TRBJ2-3, with TRBD2 matching over 7 bases. CDR3 length: 13 amino acids. Trimming cost V 3 bases and J 4 bases; bases outside gene matches: 1. CDR3 protein: CASSLREPDTQYF. DNA of the CDR3: TGTGCCAGCAGTTTGCGGGAGCCAGATACGCAGTATTTT.

The table lists this clonotype with a few counts. The rearrangement joins TRBV13 to TRBJ2-3, with 8 nucleotides matching TRBD2. The CDR3 covers 16 residues. The J segment lost 2 bases and the V segment lost 0 bases, leaving 4 bases of the junction unmatched. Germline lookup yields CDR1 PRHDT and CDR2 FYEKMQ (reference sequence). As DNA, the CDR3 is TGTGCCAGCAGCTTAGGCGGGAGGGCTTCCACAGATACGCAGTATTTT. It translates to CASSLGGRASTDTQYF. The full variable domain, its missing parts supplied by reference TRBV13 and TRBJ2-3, is AAGVIQSPRHLIKEKRETATLKCYPIPRHDTVYWYQQGPGQDPQFLISFYEKMQSDKGSIPDRFSAQQFSDYHSELNMSSLELGDSALYFCASSLGGRASTDTQYFGPGTRLTVL.

The V call is TRBV6-6, the J call TRBJ1-5; TRBD1 matches 9 bases. The CDR3 covers 15 residues. Per the germline V gene, CDR1 is MNHNY and CDR2 is SVGAGI (reference sequence). After removal of 2 bases from V and 8 bases from J, the junction contained 7 bases not matched to a gene. The CDR3 spells CASSYLTGGREPQHF. CDR3 DNA: TGTGCCAGCAGTTACCTCACAGGGGGCAGAGAGCCCCAGCATTTT.

Many counts were recorded for this clonotype. The rearrangement joins TRBV12-3 or TRBV12-4 to TRBJ2-3; 8 bases fit TRBD2. CDR3 length: 15 amino acids. V trimming: 6 bases; J trimming: 10 bases; junction bases outside the gene matches: 15. The CDR3 reads CASSPKSGGYAAQYF. The CDR3 DNA reads as TGTGCCAGCAGCCCCAAATCGGGAGGGTACGCGGCGCAGTATTTT.

The gene calls are TRBV6-1 and TRBJ2-1; TRBD2 matches 9 bases. V lost 7 bases, J lost 14 bases, and 6 bases stayed unmatched. CDR3 length: 11 residues. Germline values: CDR1 MNHNS, CDR2 SASEGT. CDR3 residues: CASKEAGGEFF. DNA for the CDR3: TGTGCCAGCAAGGAGGCGGGAGGGGAGTTCTTC.

The sample holds many counts of this clonotype. The junction departs from germline at one end; a sequencing error may be responsible. The chain joins TRBV29-1 to TRBJ2-1; D possibly matches TRBD1 or TRBD2 (5 bases each). CDR3 length equals 14 residues. Looked up from germline, CDR1 is SQVTM and CDR2 is ANQGSEA. In DNA, the CDR3 is TGCAGCGTCGAAGTACCGCGGGCAGGGAATGAGCAGTTCTTC. Translated, it gives CSVEVPRAGNEQFF.

This chain links TRBV7-2 with TRBJ1-2; D is perhaps TRBD1 (5 bases). There are 14 residues in the CDR3. V was shortened by 1 base and J by 8 bases, with 14 bases between the two germline ends. Germline CDR1 SGHTA, CDR2 FQGNSA. The CDR3 nucleotides are TGTGCCAGCAGCTTAGGTAGGGGACTTCTCGGCTACACCTTC. Translating it yields CASSLGRGLLGYTF. Looking up the rest from reference TRBV7-2 and TRBJ1-2 gives the full variable domain: GAGVSQSPSNKVTEKGKDVELRCDPISGHTALYWYRQSLGQGLEFLIYFQGNSAPDKSGLPSDRFSAERTGGSVSTLTIQRTQQEDSAVYLCASSLGRGLLGYTFGSGTRLTVV.

The sample holds a few counts of this clonotype. This chain joins TRBV19 and TRBJ2-1; TRBD2 aligns across 13 bases. CDR1 LNHDA and CDR2 SQIVND come from the germline V gene (reference sequence). V was pared by 5 bases and J by 0 bases, with 10 bases of the junction left unmatched. This CDR3 is 19 amino acids long. The CDR3 loop reads CASSLDRLAGGSSYNEQFF. Written as DNA, the CDR3 is TGTGCCAGTAGTTTGGATAGACTAGCGGGAGGCAGCTCCTACAATGAGCAGTTCTTC. The full variable domain, rest sourced from reference TRBV19 and TRBJ2-1, is DGGITQSPKYLFRKEGQNVTLSCEQNLNHDAMYWYRQDPGQGLRLIYYSQIVNDFQKGDIAEGYSVSREKKESFPLTVTSAQKNPTAFYLCASSLDRLAGGSSYNEQFFGPGTRLTVL.

This clonotype was picked up a small number of times. CDR3 in amino acids: CASSYGLAGEYEQYF. CDR3 nucleotide sequence: TGTGCCAGCAGCTATGGACTAGCGGGAGAGTACGAGCAGTACTTC. The chain employs TRBV12-3 or TRBV12-4 and TRBJ2-7; the match to TRBD2 covers 13 bases. J lost 4 bases, V lost 6 bases, and 6 bases had no gene match. The CDR3 covers 15 residues.

The rearrangement links TRBV29-1 to TRBJ2-7, with unresolved D. Looked up from germline, CDR1 is SQVTM and CDR2 is ANQGSEA. The V end lost 1 base, the J end lost 2 bases, and 12 bases lay between the germline ends. This CDR3 contains 14 residues. The DNA of the CDR3 is TGCAGCGTTGAAGTTGTGGCGGAAACCTACGAGCAGTACTTC. It translates to CSVEVVAETYEQYF.

The V gene is TRBV4-3, the J gene TRBJ1-2, with D possibly TRBD1 on 5 matching bases. The CDR3 is 17 amino acids. V dropped 0 bases and J dropped 0 bases, with 14 bases sitting between them. CDR1 and CDR2 (germline): LGHNA, YSLEER. The CDR3 reads CASSQDREFSANYGYTF. The CDR3 nucleotides are TGCGCCAGCAGCCAAGACAGGGAATTTTCAGCTAACTATGGCTACACCTTC.

This chain joins TRBV7-3 and TRBJ2-2, with a possible D match to TRBD1 (6 bases). Germline CDR1 and CDR2: SGHTA and FQGTGA. V lost 2 bases and J 3 bases, leaving 10 bases between the germline ends. The CDR3 has 15 residues. CDR3 sequence reads: CASSLEGVDTGELFF. DNA of the CDR3: TGTGCCAGCAGCTTAGAGGGGGTAGACACCGGGGAGCTGTTTTTT.

This clonotype was seen ten or more times. For the CDR3, the DNA is TGTGCCAGCTCACCACCGGTACAGGGTCAACGCAATGAGCAGTTCTTC. Its translation is CASSPPVQGQRNEQFF. The gene calls are TRBV18 and TRBJ2-1, with TRBD1 as a possible D gene (6 bases). The CDR3 has 16 residues. Germline V gene sequence: CDR1 KGHSH, CDR2 LQKENI. The ends were cut back, 0 bases at V and 6 bases at J, with 15 bases in the middle.

This clonotype was found many times. The chain employs TRBV11-2 and TRBJ2-7, with 9 bases that match TRBD1. Per germline, CDR1 SGHAT and CDR2 FQNNGV. Unmatched junction bases numbered 12, after V lost 6 bases and J lost 6 bases. The CDR3 loop spans 15 amino acids. The CDR3 DNA follows: TGTGCCAGCAGTCGAGTTTTACAGGGGGCCGGCGAGCAGTACTTC. Protein: CASSRVLQGAGEQYF.

In its sample, this clonotype was seen many times. The V call is TRBV18, the J call TRBJ1-2, with D maybe TRBD1 (6 bases). The CDR3 loop spans 13 amino acids. Germline CDR1 reads KGHSH; CDR2 reads LQKENI. V dropped 5 bases and J dropped 4 bases, with 11 bases sitting between them. The CDR3 DNA follows: TGTGCCAGCTCAACTACAGGGATCTATGGCTACACCTTC. Its protein product is CASSTTGIYGYTF.